Listed below are T cell receptor beta chains from one sample, sequenced in a study of beta chain features in type 1 diabetes. Assay: immunoSEQ multiplex PCR; the TCRdb copy retains only in-frame clones and omits some. Among 300,000 to 450,000 clones listed, around a tenth were seen once. The specimen sequenced was central memory CD4+ T cells from blood. These receptors came from a man aged 25 to 45 with type 1 diabetes. Each CDR3 is given with its conserved first and last residue. A D gene is named only where the DNA matches it firmly. A clone size is listed for some rows: how often the clone was seen (once, few, many), or a class if it is expanded.

12	TRBJ2-7	-	TRBV10-3	many	CAIEGQKNEQYF	TGTGCCATCGAGGGGCAAAAGAACGAGCAGTACTTC
13	TRBJ1-2	-	TRBV11-2	-	CASSSGTFYGYTF	TGTGCCAGCAGCTCTGGGACATTCTATGGCTACACCTTC
15	TRBJ2-2	-	TRBV5-1	-	CASSLTGPNTGELFF	TGCGCCAGCAGCTTGACAGGGCCCAACACCGGGGAGCTGTTTTTT
14	TRBJ1-3	-	TRBV5-4	-	CASKVQGHGNTIYF	TGTGCCAGCAAGGTTCAGGGTCACGGAAACACCATATATTTT
13	TRBJ1-2	TRBD1	TRBV28	-	CASTEQGGYGYTF	TGTGCCAGCACTGAACAGGGGGGCTATGGCTACACCTTC
15	TRBJ2-5	-	TRBV6-5	-	CASSYSGWGLETQYF	TGTGCCAGCAGTTACTCGGGTTGGGGGCTGGAGACCCAGTACTTC
13	TRBJ1-1	-	TRBV18	few	CASSPTESPDAFF	TGTGCCAGCTCACCCACTGAATCCCCCGATGCTTTCTTT
15	TRBJ1-2	-	TRBV2	-	CASRTWTDVNYGYTF	TGTGCCAGCAGGACTTGGACGGACGTTAACTATGGCTACACCTTC
9	TRBJ2-5	-	TRBV27	-	CANPGEQYF	TGTGCCAACCCGGGGGAGCAGTACTTC
16	TRBJ2-7	-	TRBV28	many	CASSPPLGQGGLEQYF	TGTGCCAGCAGTCCACCCCTGGGTCAGGGGGGTCTCGAGCAGTACTTC
15	TRBJ1-2	-	TRBV27	few	CASSLLPPGALGYTF	TGTGCCAGCAGTTTATTGCCCCCAGGGGCCCTGGGCTACACCTTC
14	TRBJ1-6	-	TRBV9	few	CASSAQGYNSPLHF	TGTGCCAGCAGCGCCCAGGGGTATAATTCACCCCTCCACTTT
12	TRBJ2-3	-	TRBV29-1	-	CSVEGGGDTQYF	TGCAGCGTCGAAGGTGGGGGAGATACGCAGTATTTT
16	TRBJ2-1	TRBD2	TRBV4-1	-	CASSLGLAEAYNEQFF	TGCGCCAGCAGCTTGGGACTAGCGGAGGCGTACAATGAGCAGTTCTTC
11	TRBJ2-7	-	TRBV7-2	-	CASTAEYEQYF	TGTGCCAGCACCGCTGAATACGAGCAGTACTTC
13	TRBJ1-1	-	TRBV7-8	few	CASSWIVWTEAFF	TGTGCCAGCAGTTGGATAGTATGGACAGAAGCTTTCTTT
17	TRBJ2-7	-	TRBV4-1	few	CASSRPSKAGDFYEQYF	TGCGCCAGCAGCCGACCTAGTAAGGCAGGGGATTTCTACGAGCAGTACTTC
13	TRBJ1-1	-	TRBV30	-	CASSLGRGTEAFF	TGTGCCAGCAGCTTAGGCAGGGGAACTGAAGCTTTCTTT
13	TRBJ2-7	-	TRBV6-5	few	CATRASTSYEQYF	TGTGCCACCCGGGCCAGTACCTCCTACGAGCAGTACTTC
16	TRBJ1-5	-	TRBV5-1	-	CASSLTSGVSNQPQHF	TGCGCCAGCAGCCTTACGTCCGGGGTTAGCAATCAGCCCCAGCATTTT
16	TRBJ2-3	-	TRBV27	-	CASSPKSLGYTDTQYF	TGTGCCAGCAGCCCTAAATCCCTGGGTTACACAGATACGCAGTATTTT
17	TRBJ1-4	-	TRBV30	few	CAWSFPPATPGREKLFF	TGTGCCTGGAGTTTCCCCCCGGCAACCCCAGGAAGGGAAAAACTGTTTTTT
12	TRBJ1-1	-	TRBV28	-	CASTSLEAEAFF	TGTGCCAGCACCTCCTTGGAGGCTGAAGCTTTCTTT
16	TRBJ2-1	TRBD1	TRBV6-5	few	CASSYESGQGLAEQFF	TGTGCCAGCAGTTACGAATCGGGACAGGGGCTCGCTGAGCAGTTCTTC
17	TRBJ2-6	TRBD1	TRBV5-4	few	CASRPGQGAPGANVLTF	TGTGCCAGCAGGCCGGGACAGGGGGCGCCTGGGGCCAACGTCCTGACTTTC
14	TRBJ1-3	-	TRBV5-6	-	CASSLSSVRNTIYF	TGTGCCAGCAGCCTCTCCTCGGTCCGAAACACCATATATTTT
16	TRBJ2-1	TRBD2	TRBV11-2	-	CASSGLAGGPLNEQFF	TGTGCCAGCAGCGGACTAGCGGGAGGGCCTCTCAATGAGCAGTTCTTC
13	TRBJ1-2	-	TRBV10-3	-	CAISEWEDRGYTF	TGTGCCATCAGTGAGTGGGAAGACAGGGGCTACACCTTC
18	TRBJ2-6	-	TRBV5-1	-	CASSIDRPSGTGANVLTF	TGCGCCAGCAGCATCGACAGGCCTTCAGGAACTGGGGCCAACGTCCTGACTTTC
13	TRBJ2-7	-	TRBV2	-	CASSEVPGGEQYF	TGTGCCAGCAGTGAAGTACCGGGTGGCGAGCAGTACTTC
16	TRBJ2-1	-	TRBV11-3	many	CASSLDGRGGYNEQFF	TGTGCCAGCAGCTTAGATGGTCGGGGTGGTTACAATGAGCAGTTCTTC
11	TRBJ2-7	-	TRBV7-9	many	CASSLEVQQYF	TGTGCCAGCAGCTTAGAGGTACAGCAGTACTTC
14	TRBJ1-2	-	TRBV11-2	-	CASTPGRNNYGYTF	TGTGCCAGCACCCCTGGGCGAAACAACTATGGCTACACCTTC
15	TRBJ1-3	-	TRBV6-1	few	CASLWTGNSGNTIYF	TGTGCCAGCTTGTGGACGGGAAACTCTGGAAACACCATATATTTT
15	TRBJ2-5	-	TRBV9	-	CASSVVPGPQETQYF	TGTGCCAGCAGCGTAGTTCCGGGCCCACAAGAGACCCAGTACTTC
15	TRBJ1-4	-	TRBV28	few	CASTPGTATNEKLFF	TGTGCCAGCACCCCTGGGACGGCAACTAATGAAAAACTGTTTTTT
16	TRBJ1-5	TRBD1	TRBV14	few	CASSQGGTQGDRPQHF	TGTGCCAGCAGCCAAGGGGGTACTCAGGGGGATCGGCCCCAGCATTTT
13	TRBJ2-5	-	TRBV7-7	few	CASSWTIQETQYF	TGTGCCAGCAGCTGGACCATTCAAGAGACCCAGTACTTC
14	TRBJ2-2	-	TRBV7-2	-	CASSLGQNTGELFF	TGTGCCAGCAGCTTAGGCCAGAACACCGGGGAGCTGTTTTTT
11	TRBJ1-1	-	TRBV2	-	CASSGQVEAFF	TGTGCCAGCAGTGGACAGGTTGAAGCTTTCTTT
14	TRBJ2-7	-	TRBV7-2	many	CASSLGQTTYEQYF	TGTGCCAGCAGCTTAGGACAGACCACCTACGAGCAGTACTTC
13	TRBJ2-1	-	TRBV15	-	CATSRDQRGEQFF	TGTGCCACCAGCAGAGATCAGAGGGGTGAGCAGTTCTTC
16	TRBJ1-1	-	TRBV4-1	-	CASSQDLQGLNTEAFF	TGCGCCAGCAGCCAAGACCTTCAGGGCCTGAACACTGAAGCTTTCTTT
15	TRBJ2-3	TRBD2	TRBV4-2	-	CASRDGTSRTDTQYF	TGTGCCAGCAGGGATGGGACTAGCCGCACAGATACGCAGTATTTT
18	TRBJ1-4	-	TRBV4-1	few	CASSQDPIRGRVGEKLFF	TGCGCCAGCAGCCAAGATCCAATACGTGGCAGGGTTGGTGAAAAACTGTTTTTT
12	TRBJ1-2	TRBD1	TRBV10-3	many	CAIKGQEGEGTF	TGTGCCATCAAGGGACAGGAGGGAGAGGGCACCTTC
16	TRBJ2-7	-	TRBV4-2	-	CASSQDLGVSGYEQYF	TGTGCCAGCAGCCAAGATTTGGGGGTGAGCGGCTACGAGCAGTACTTC